One and the same sample provided the 8 T cell receptor beta chains below, sequenced in a study of blood T cells in healthy people across ages. The use of a sample-barcoded 5' primer and a J-beta primer mix characterized a second PCR of about 7 to 12 cycles. TCRdb recomputed calls from the 5' RACE reads with MiXCR, one row per CDR3 protein. The sample includes 600,000 or so distinct CDR3 sequences, around 31% of them seen just once. The specimen sequenced was blood. The receptors were sampled from a woman over 75 in good health.

This clonotype appeared many times. Since a much larger clone is just one base distant, this may be a read error. The rearrangement uses TRBV5-1 and TRBJ2-3, with TRBD1 matching 8 bases. Trimming took 2 bases from V and 6 from J; bases not matched to a gene: 5. This CDR3 has 14 amino acids. The germline CDR1 and CDR2 sequences are SGHRS and YFSETQ. The CDR3 DNA reads as TGCGCCAGCAGCTTATCCGACAGGGGCGATACGCAGTATTTT. Encoded protein: CASSLSDRGDTQYF.

This clonotype was seen repeatedly, ten times or more. CDR3 region: CASSPGTEPYEQYF. Written as DNA, the CDR3 is TGTGCCAGCTCACCAGGGACAGAACCTTACGAGCAGTACTTC. V and J are TRBV18 and TRBJ2-7; 7 nucleotides align to TRBD1. Germline V gene sequence: CDR1 KGHSH, CDR2 LQKENI. The CDR3 runs to 14 residues. The J segment lost 4 bases and the V segment lost 2 bases, leaving 5 bases of the junction unmatched.

The J gene is TRBJ1-1, the V gene TRBV29-1; 8 nucleotides align to TRBD1. V was pared by 7 bases and J by 1 base, with 14 bases of the junction left unmatched. The CDR3 is made up of 16 amino acids. Per germline, CDR1 SQVTM and CDR2 ANQGSEA. The CDR3 is CSASRRGLMWNTEAFF. DNA of the CDR3: TGCAGCGCTTCCCGCAGGGGGCTTATGTGGAACACTGAAGCTTTCTTT.

With regard to this clonotype: Just one base apart from a much larger clone, this may be a read error. V is TRBV6-5 and J is TRBJ2-5, with 9 bases identical to TRBD1. V lost 4 bases and J lost 11; bases outside the gene matches: 20. This CDR3 spans 17 amino acids. CDR1 and CDR2 from the germline V gene are MNHEY and SVGAGI. In DNA, the CDR3 is TGTGCCAGCAGTTCTCTTTGGACAGGGGCCATCTCCTACGGGCAGTACTTC. This encodes CASSSLWTGAISYGQYF.

This clonotype appeared many times. V gene TRBV7-2 combines with J gene TRBJ1-5; D is ambiguous. Germline CDR1 SGHTA, CDR2 FQGNSA. V shed 6 bases and J shed 3 bases, with 12 bases lying between them. The CDR3 consists of 14 residues. The CDR3 reads CASRRGGYNQPQHF. CDR3 in DNA: TGTGCCAGCAGACGTGGAGGGTACAATCAGCCCCAGCATTTT.

The table lists this clonotype with a few counts. V and J are TRBV5-1 and TRBJ2-7; 9 bases fit TRBD1. The CDR3 runs to 14 residues. The V and J ends lost 4 bases and 5 bases, in that order; junction bases with no gene match: 7. Germline V gene sequence: CDR1 SGHRS, CDR2 YFSETQ. Here the CDR3 DNA reads TGCGCCAGCAGCCCCTCGGACAGGGGCAACGAGCAGTACTTC. It yields the protein CASSPSDRGNEQYF.

On this clonotype itself: A much bigger clone sits one base away, suggesting this may be a read error. The chain is built from TRBV5-1 and TRBJ2-3; D might be TRBD2 (5 bases). This CDR3 contains 17 residues. V dropped 4 bases and J dropped 0 bases, with 18 bases sitting between them. The V gene's germline CDR1 is SGHRS and CDR2 YFSETQ. The CDR3 is CASSVGPRRVSTDTQYF. CDR3 coding DNA: TGCGCCAGCAGCGTAGGCCCCAGGCGGGTTAGCACAGATACGCAGTATTTT.

At least ten counts were recorded for this clonotype. J is TRBJ2-7 and V is TRBV5-6; 11 nucleotides agree with TRBD1. From germline, CDR1 is SGHDT and CDR2 YYEEEE. The CDR3 runs 14 residues. V was pared by 0 bases and J by 12 bases, with 8 bases of the junction left unmatched. The CDR3 here is CASSLDGQGARGYF. The CDR3 coding sequence is TGTGCCAGCAGCTTGGACGGACAGGGGGCGAGGGGGTACTTC. The full variable domain, completed using reference TRBV5-6 and TRBJ2-7, is DAGVTQSPTHLIKTRGQQVTLRCSPKSGHDTVSWYQQALGQGPQFIFQYYEEEERQRGNFPDRFSGHQFPNYSSELNVNALLLGDSALYLCASSLDGQGARGYFGPGTRLTVT.